Listed below are T cell receptor beta chains from one sample, sequenced in a study of cytomegalovirus exposure and HLA in healthy donors. Sequenced by immunoSEQ multiplex PCR; TCRdb stores in-frame clones only, minus some. The table records around 200,000 clones, over 70% of them present only once. The specimen sequenced was PBMCs. The receptor set was obtained from a female donor in good health and CMV-seronegative. The conserved cysteine and the conserved F or W are not part of the CDR3 here. Size is stated for part of the rows, as once, few or many counts, or as a class when the clone is expanded.

V	J	size	CDR3
TRBV5-1	TRBJ2-7	-	ASSREGGASYEQY
TRBV2	TRBJ2-2	-	ASSGGRGTGELF
TRBV6-5	TRBJ2-5	few	ASSYKGVVQETQY
TRBV28	TRBJ1-5	-	ASTLGGIHSQPQH
TRBV5-6	TRBJ2-1	few	ASRPTGKKNNEQF
TRBV6-1	-	few	ASTFGRDEQY
TRBV6-5	TRBJ1-2	-	ASSYDSRGYGYT
TRBV4-3	TRBJ1-4	-	ASSQDEIRELGGEKLF
TRBV5-4	TRBJ2-7	-	ASSPGQSYEQY
TRBV6-4	TRBJ1-2	-	ASSRTGGNAPNYGYT
TRBV28	TRBJ2-1	-	ASTLLAGGRDEQF
TRBV7-2	TRBJ1-6	-	ASSRDSRSPLH
TRBV30	TRBJ1-4	-	AWSGAGPILF
TRBV21-1	TRBJ1-1	-	ASSGQGGQTNTEAF
TRBV7-9	TRBJ2-7	-	SSSPRGYEQY
TRBV5-4	TRBJ2-7	-	ASSLDAAGGYEQY
TRBV28	TRBJ2-2	few	ASSHLAGARNTGELF
TRBV9	TRBJ2-2	-	ASSKGQGATGELF
TRBV18	TRBJ2-7	-	ASSPGRAYEQY
TRBV9	TRBJ1-5	few	ASSVEGHSNQPQH
TRBV11-2	TRBJ2-1	-	ASSYSGKSYNEQF
TRBV7-9	TRBJ2-2	-	ASSLRGLGTGELF
TRBV19	TRBJ1-5	-	ASDNRDYSNQPQH
TRBV13	TRBJ1-2	-	ASSLYTGGNYGYT
TRBV11-2	TRBJ2-3	-	ASSFPGQGEQY
TRBV19	TRBJ1-5	once	ASSNRQGLNNQPQH
TRBV6-1	TRBJ2-5	-	ASRKGQVGETQY
TRBV6-5	TRBJ1-5	-	ASSYSSQRGLRPQH
TRBV28	TRBJ2-7	few	ASSRQGELYEQY
TRBV4-1	TRBJ1-4	-	ASSLGRVGAYEKLF
TRBV28	TRBJ2-7	-	ASSKTSSRRWEQY
TRBV5-1	TRBJ2-7	-	ASRKQQGSPEHEQY
TRBV14	TRBJ1-2	-	ASSPGQDYGYT
TRBV28	TRBJ1-5	few	ASSSPGRYSNQPQH
TRBV29-1	TRBJ2-2	-	SATRDTGELF
TRBV29-1	TRBJ2-1	-	SVEVGGLAGGRQF
TRBV7-2	TRBJ1-1	-	ASTLDRVGSTEAF
TRBV7-8	TRBJ1-2	-	ASSLASQLNYGYT
TRBV27	TRBJ1-2	once	ASRGLTPGYT
TRBV6-5	TRBJ2-2	-	ASSPNRVSGELF
TRBV5-1	TRBJ1-2	-	ASSLSTGYGYT
TRBV11-1	TRBJ1-4	-	ASSVYSATNEKLF
TRBV30	TRBJ2-7	-	AWSTGTGYYEQY
TRBV28	TRBJ1-2	-	ASSLILRGTDGYT
TRBV6-6	TRBJ2-7	-	ASSYSVGSGNEQY
TRBV28	TRBJ2-6	few	ASTPSGANVLT
TRBV13	TRBJ1-2	-	ASSLKLAGYT
TRBV11-2	TRBJ2-7	-	ASSETGGFYEQY
TRBV10-2	TRBJ1-6	-	ASKDSNSPLH
TRBV27	TRBJ2-3	-	ASSLLQGSTDTQY
TRBV5-1	TRBJ2-3	-	ASSLDPGGDTQY